This T cell receptor beta chain was observed in a study of T cell repertoires in cytomegalovirus infection (dated by TCRdb to 2018 to 2020). For the study in its entirety: Because public TCR beta signatures pointed to carriage of CMV infection together with the matching HLA type, the HLA type of each donor mattered for the analysis.

After removal of 7 bases from V and 2 bases from J, the junction retains 4 bases not matched to a gene. CDR1 is given as MDHEN and CDR2 as SYDVKM, both from the germline V gene. The CDR3 has 14 amino acids, counting the end cysteine and phenylalanine. Left in the record is the CDR3 DNA by itself, 42 bases read in frame from the first base. Comments on this clonotype: Its antigen target is currently unknown. Per-nucleotide qualities are absent, and no much larger clonotype sits a single base away.

Summary of the overall study and its limitations: In the ex vivo response, HLA-C-restricted CMV-specific TCR beta clonotypes were dominant, and in two of eight donors the single most frequent clonotype came from this HLA-C-restricted group. In both this cohort and an independent cohort of 350 or so donors, the cumulative frequency of public TCR beta family members distinguished carriers of CMV infection plus the relevant HLA type.

The sample was run on an Illumina HiSeq 1500. Clones were called with MiXCR by TCRdb after fastp trimmed the public reads at Q25, and only in-frame beta chains were retained. All rows with the same CDR3 protein become a single entry with the most common DNA and genes. The table for this sample lists just over 150,000 distinct CDR3 sequences; about 25% of them were counted only once. The ten largest clonotypes hold approximately 9.9% of the sample. The chain is made from TRBV28 and TRBJ1-5; 8 bases in the junction line up with TRBD1. The clonotype originates from a human donor in good health (CMV status not recorded). Some clones in this sample may be carry-over from other donors' samples. The specimen sequenced was PBMCs. CDR3 loop: CASITDRGNQPQHF. The nucleotide sequence is given as TGTGCCAGCATAACGGACAGGGGCAATCAGCCCCAGCATTTT.